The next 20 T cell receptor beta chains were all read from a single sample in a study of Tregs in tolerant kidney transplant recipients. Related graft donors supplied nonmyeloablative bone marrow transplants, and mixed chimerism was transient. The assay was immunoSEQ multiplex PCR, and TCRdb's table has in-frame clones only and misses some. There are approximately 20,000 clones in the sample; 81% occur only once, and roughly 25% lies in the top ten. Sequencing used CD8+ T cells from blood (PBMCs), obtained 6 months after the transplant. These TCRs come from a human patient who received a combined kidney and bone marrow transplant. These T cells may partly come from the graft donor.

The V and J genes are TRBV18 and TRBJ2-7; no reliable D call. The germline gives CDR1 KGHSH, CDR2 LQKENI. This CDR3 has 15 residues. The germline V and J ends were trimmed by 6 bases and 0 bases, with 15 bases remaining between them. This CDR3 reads CASSKWASSSYEQYF. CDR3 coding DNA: TGTGCCAGCTCGAAATGGGCCTCAAGCTCCTACGAGCAGTACTTC.

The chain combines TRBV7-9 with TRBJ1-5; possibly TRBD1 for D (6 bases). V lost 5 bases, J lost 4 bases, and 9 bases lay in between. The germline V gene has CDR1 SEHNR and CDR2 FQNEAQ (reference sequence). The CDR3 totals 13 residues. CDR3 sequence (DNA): TGTGCCAGCAGCAAACAGGGTAATCAGCCCCAGCATTTT. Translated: CASSKQGNQPQHF.

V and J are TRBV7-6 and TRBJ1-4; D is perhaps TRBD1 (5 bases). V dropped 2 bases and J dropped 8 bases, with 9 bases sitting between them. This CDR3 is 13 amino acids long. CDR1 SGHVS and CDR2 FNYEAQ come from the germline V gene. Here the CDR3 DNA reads TGTGCCAGCAGCTTAAGGGAGGGGGAAAAACTGTTTTTT. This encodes CASSLREGEKLFF.

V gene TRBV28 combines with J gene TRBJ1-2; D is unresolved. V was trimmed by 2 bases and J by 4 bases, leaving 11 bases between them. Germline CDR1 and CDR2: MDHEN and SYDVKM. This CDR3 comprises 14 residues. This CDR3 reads CASSLIRRPYGYTF. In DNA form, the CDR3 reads TGTGCCAGCAGTTTAATTCGGCGGCCCTATGGCTACACCTTC.

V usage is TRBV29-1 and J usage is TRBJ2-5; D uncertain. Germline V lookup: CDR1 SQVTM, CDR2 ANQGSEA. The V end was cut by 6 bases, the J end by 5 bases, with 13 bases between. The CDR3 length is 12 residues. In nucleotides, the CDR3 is TGCAGCGTCCCCGAGGCGGATGAGACCCAGTACTTC. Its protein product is CSVPEADETQYF.

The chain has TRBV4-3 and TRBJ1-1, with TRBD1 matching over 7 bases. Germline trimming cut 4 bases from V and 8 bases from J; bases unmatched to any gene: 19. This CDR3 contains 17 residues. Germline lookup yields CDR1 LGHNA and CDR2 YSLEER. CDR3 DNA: TGCGCCAGCAGCCCGTTTTGGGGGCAGGGGGTTGGGAGGGAAGCTTTCTTT. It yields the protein CASSPFWGQGVGREAFF.

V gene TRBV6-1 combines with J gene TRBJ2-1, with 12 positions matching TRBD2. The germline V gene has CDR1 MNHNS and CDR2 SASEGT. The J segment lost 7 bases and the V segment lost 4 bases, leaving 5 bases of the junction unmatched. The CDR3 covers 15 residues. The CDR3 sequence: CASSGLAGVGNEQFF. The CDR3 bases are TGTGCCAGCAGTGGACTAGCGGGAGTTGGTAATGAGCAGTTCTTC.

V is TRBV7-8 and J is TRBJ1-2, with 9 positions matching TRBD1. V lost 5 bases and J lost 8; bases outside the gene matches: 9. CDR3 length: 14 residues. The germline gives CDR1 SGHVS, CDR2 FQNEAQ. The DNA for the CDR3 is TGTGCCAGCAGCGATAGGACAGGGGACCACGGCTACACCTTC. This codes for CASSDRTGDHGYTF.

CDR3 sequence reads: CASKTRDSPLHF. DNA for the CDR3: TGTGCCAGCAAGACGCGGGATTCACCCCTCCACTTT. The chain joins TRBV27 to TRBJ1-6; no definite D call. With 7 bases removed from V and 8 bases from J, the gap between germline ends came to 9 bases. The CDR3 length is 12 residues. Germline V gene sequence: CDR1 MNHEY, CDR2 SMNVEV (reference sequence).

Here the CDR3 reads CASSLSPAVRAFF. CDR3 bases: TGTGCCAGCAGTTTATCGCCCGCGGTACGGGCTTTCTTT. The gene calls are TRBV27 and TRBJ1-1; D gene unclear. The ends were cut back, 0 bases at V and 11 bases at J, with 13 bases in the middle. CDR1 and CDR2 (germline): MNHEY, SMNVEV (reference sequence). This CDR3 is built from 13 residues.

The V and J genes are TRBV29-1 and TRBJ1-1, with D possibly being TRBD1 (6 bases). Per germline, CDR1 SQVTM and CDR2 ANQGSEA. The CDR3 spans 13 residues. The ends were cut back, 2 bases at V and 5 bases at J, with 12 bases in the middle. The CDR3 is CSVEFGRGTEAFF. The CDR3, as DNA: TGCAGCGTTGAATTCGGGAGGGGGACTGAAGCTTTCTTT.

The CDR3 sequence is CASSLALYNEQFF. The CDR3 DNA follows: TGTGCCAGCAGCTTAGCCCTATACAATGAGCAGTTCTTC. V usage is TRBV7-2 and J usage is TRBJ2-1; D is ambiguous. The CDR3 consists of 13 residues. Trimming removed 0 bases at V and 4 bases at J, with 4 bases between. Germline V lookup: CDR1 SGHTA, CDR2 FQGNSA.

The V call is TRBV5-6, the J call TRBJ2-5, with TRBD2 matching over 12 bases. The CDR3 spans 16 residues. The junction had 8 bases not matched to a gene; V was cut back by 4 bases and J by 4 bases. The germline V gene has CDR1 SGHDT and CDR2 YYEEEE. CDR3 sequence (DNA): TGTGCCAGCAGCGGAGCCCAGGGACTAGCGGGAGAGACCCAGTACTTC. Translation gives CASSGAQGLAGETQYF.

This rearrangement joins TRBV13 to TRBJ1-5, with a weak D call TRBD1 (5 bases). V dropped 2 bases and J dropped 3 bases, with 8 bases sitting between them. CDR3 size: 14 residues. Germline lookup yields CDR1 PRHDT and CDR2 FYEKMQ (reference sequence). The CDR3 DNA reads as TGTGCCAGCAGCTTACGGGGGAACAATCAGCCCCAGCATTTT. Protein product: CASSLRGNNQPQHF.

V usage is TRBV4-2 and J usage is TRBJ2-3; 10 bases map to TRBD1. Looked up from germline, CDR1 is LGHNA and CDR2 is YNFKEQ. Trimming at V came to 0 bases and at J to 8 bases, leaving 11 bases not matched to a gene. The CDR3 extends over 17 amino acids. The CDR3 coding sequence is TGTGCCAGCAGCCAAGAACTGACAGGGGGCTTGCAGGGTACGCAGTATTTT. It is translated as CASSQELTGGLQGTQYF.

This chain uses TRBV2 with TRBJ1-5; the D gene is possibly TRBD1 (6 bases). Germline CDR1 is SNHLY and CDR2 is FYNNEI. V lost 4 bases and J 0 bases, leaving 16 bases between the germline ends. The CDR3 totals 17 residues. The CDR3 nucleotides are TGTGCCAGCAGTGGTGGGGACATATTGTATAGCAATCAGCCCCAGCATTTT. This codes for CASSGGDILYSNQPQHF.

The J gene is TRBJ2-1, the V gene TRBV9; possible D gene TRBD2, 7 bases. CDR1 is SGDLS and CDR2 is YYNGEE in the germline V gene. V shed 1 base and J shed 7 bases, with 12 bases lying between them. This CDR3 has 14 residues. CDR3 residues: CASSVSGGANEQFF. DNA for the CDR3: TGTGCCAGCAGCGTAAGTGGGGGGGCGAATGAGCAGTTCTTC.

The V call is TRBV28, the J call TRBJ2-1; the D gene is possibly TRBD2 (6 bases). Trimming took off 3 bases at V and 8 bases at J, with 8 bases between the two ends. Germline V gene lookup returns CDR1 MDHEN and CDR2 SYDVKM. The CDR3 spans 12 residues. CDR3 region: CASSFGGDEQFF. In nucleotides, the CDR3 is TGTGCCAGCAGTTTCGGAGGGGATGAGCAGTTCTTC.

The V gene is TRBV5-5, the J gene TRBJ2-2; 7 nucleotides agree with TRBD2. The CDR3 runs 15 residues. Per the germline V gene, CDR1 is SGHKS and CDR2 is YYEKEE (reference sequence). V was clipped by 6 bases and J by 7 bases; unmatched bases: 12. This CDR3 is CASTSGRYINGELFF. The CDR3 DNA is TGTGCCAGCACCTCCGGGAGGTACATAAACGGGGAGCTGTTTTTT.

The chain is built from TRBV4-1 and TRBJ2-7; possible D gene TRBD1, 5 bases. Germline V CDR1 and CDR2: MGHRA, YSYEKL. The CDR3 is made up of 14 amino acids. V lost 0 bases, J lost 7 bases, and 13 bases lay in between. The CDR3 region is CASSQEVQGWEQYF. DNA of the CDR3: TGCGCCAGCAGCCAAGAAGTCCAGGGCTGGGAGCAGTACTTC.